Listed below are T cell receptor beta chains from one sample, sequenced in a study of sequential checkpoint blockade in melanoma. Some clones are missing from TCRdb's copy, which holds only in-frame ones; the method was immunoSEQ multiplex PCR. The sample shows about 22,000 clones, roughly 80% of them seen only once. This specimen consisted of CD8+ T cells sorted from blood (inferred from file names), obtained from a patient given nivolumab and ipilimumab in sequence. These receptors originate from a human donor with melanoma. The CDR3 runs from the conserved cysteine through the conserved F or W. A D gene is named only where the DNA matches it firmly. Clone size, where shown, is once, few, many, or a class for clones that have expanded.

j_call,v_call,clone_size,d_call,cdr3_nt,cdr3_aa
TRBJ2-7,TRBV19,NA,TRBD1,TGTGCCAGTAGTATTTTTGACAGGGCCAACGAGCAGTACTTC,CASSIFDRANEQYF
TRBJ1-2,TRBV28,NA,TRBD1,TGTGCCAGCAGTTTAGTCACAGGGGGCGATGGCTACACCTTC,CASSLVTGGDGYTF
TRBJ2-7,TRBV7-2,NA,TRBD2,TGTGCCAGCAGCTTAGGGGCGGGAGAGTCCTACGAGCAGTACTTC,CASSLGAGESYEQYF
TRBJ1-3,TRBV7-9,NA,NA,TGTGCCAGCAGCTTAACTCGAGGGTTTGGAAACACCATATATTTT,CASSLTRGFGNTIYF
TRBJ2-7,TRBV28,NA,TRBD2,TGTGCCAGCAGTCCCGCGGGGAAGCGGGGTCACTACGAGCAGTACTTC,CASSPAGKRGHYEQYF
TRBJ2-7,TRBV30,NA,NA,TGTGCCTGGAGTGGGCAGGGAAGTACCTACGAGCAGTACTTC,CAWSGQGSTYEQYF
TRBJ1-4,TRBV19,NA,TRBD1,TGTGCCAGTAAACAGGGGGAACTAGGGAAACTGTTTTTT,CASKQGELGKLFF
TRBJ2-7,TRBV28,NA,TRBD2,TGTGCCAGCAGCTTGACCCGCGGGAGGGCCCACTACGAGCAGTACTTC,CASSLTRGRAHYEQYF
TRBJ1-1,TRBV6-5,NA,NA,TGTGCCAGCAGTTACTCGTTAGGGGAGGGGAACACTGAAGCTTTCTTT,CASSYSLGEGNTEAFF
TRBJ2-1,TRBV7-8,NA,NA,TGTGCCAGCAGCCCGGTCCGGTATGGCTCCTACAATGAGCAGTTCTTC,CASSPVRYGSYNEQFF
TRBJ2-3,TRBV28,NA,TRBD1,TGTGCCAGCAGTTTATTCGGAGGACAGGTCACAGATACGCAGTATTTT,CASSLFGGQVTDTQYF
TRBJ1-2,TRBV7-9,NA,TRBD1,TGTGCCAGCAGCTTGGGGACAGGCTCGAGAGGCTACACCTTC,CASSLGTGSRGYTF
TRBJ2-7,TRBV5-6,NA,NA,TGTGCCAGCAGCTTCGAACAGGCTTATTCCGAGCAGTACTTC,CASSFEQAYSEQYF
TRBJ2-7,TRBV5-1,NA,TRBD1,TGCGCCAGCAGCTTGAGGGGGCATCCCTACGAGCAGTACTTC,CASSLRGHPYEQYF
TRBJ2-7,TRBV27,NA,TRBD2,TGTGCCAGCAGTTTACTTGCGGGAGCACCCGAGCAGTACTTC,CASSLLAGAPEQYF
TRBJ2-6,TRBV2,NA,NA,TGTGCCAGCAGTGTCAGGGAGGCGGGGGCCAACGTCCTGACTTTC,CASSVREAGANVLTF
TRBJ2-1,TRBV7-9,few,TRBD2,TGTGCCAGCAGCCCGCCGGCTAGCGGAGCCTACAATGAGCAGTTCTTC,CASSPPASGAYNEQFF
TRBJ1-3,TRBV9,few,NA,TGTGCCAGCAGCGTAGCCGGCAGGGGTACCGTAAACACCATATATTTT,CASSVAGRGTVNTIYF
TRBJ2-7,TRBV5-1,few,TRBD1,TGCGCCAGCAGCTTCGGTTTGCGGACAGGGGTTATCCACGAGCAGTACTTC,CASSFGLRTGVIHEQYF
TRBJ1-3,TRBV9,NA,TRBD1,TGTGCCAGCAGTTTAACAGGGGGTGCTGGAAACACCATATATTTT,CASSLTGGAGNTIYF
TRBJ2-7,TRBV28,NA,NA,TGTGCCAGCAGTTTAATAATGAGATCCTACGAGCAGTACTTC,CASSLIMRSYEQYF